This T cell receptor (beta chain) was recorded in a study of neoadjuvant nivolumab and ipilimumab in lung cancer. General observations from the study: TCR clonality did not significantly correlate with pathologic tumor regression. Only a small number of samples underwent TCR sequencing. Higher pretherapy blood TCR richness went with higher resected-tumor richness.

The table lists this clone with a count of one. The antigen is undetermined. The data were produced by immunoSEQ multiplex PCR, yet TCRdb's version contains in-frame clones alone and is incomplete. The table has 2,500 to 4,000 clones, approximately 85% seen once. The sample was tumor tissue, taken after neoadjuvant nivolumab, alone or with ipilimumab, at or shortly before surgery. The origin of this receptor is an adult with non-small cell lung cancer.

The DNA for the CDR3 is TGCAGCGTGGAGGGAAGGGTACCAGACACAGATACGCAGTATTTT. Encoded protein: CSVEGRVPDTDTQYF. The chain joins TRBV29-1 to TRBJ2-3; weak D call: TRBD2 (6 bases). There are 15 residues in the CDR3. The germline V gene encodes CDR1 SQVTM and CDR2 ANQGSEA. Between the trimmed V and J ends, which lost 6 bases and 2 bases, there was a span of 18 bases.